These T cell receptor beta chains were read from a single sample in a study of tumor-infiltrating lymphocytes in primary liver carcinoma. TCRdb re-called the multiplex PCR reads through MiXCR, storing one row per CDR3 protein. The data contain tens of thousands of distinct CDR3 sequences, over 60% of them singletons. The sample comprised liver tumor tissue from sampling region 1. The receptors stem from a man aged 35-49 years with primary liver carcinoma and hepatitis B virus infection. CDR3s include the opening cysteine and the closing phenylalanine or tryptophan. Each record gives: J gene, D gene, clone size, V gene, CDR3 protein, CDR3 DNA. D genes are given only for firm matches. Size values are once, few and many counts, or a class for expanded clones, and some rows have none.

>TRBJ2-7|TRBD2|-|TRBV6-1
CTSDSGILSHKQYF
TGTACCAGCGACAGCGGGATATTATCCCACAAGCAGTACTTC
>TRBJ2-1|-|-|TRBV14
CARSQFYNEQFF
TGTGCCAGGAGCCAGTTCTACAATGAGCAGTTCTTC
>TRBJ1-1|-|-|TRBV10-3
CALKQWENTEASF
TGTGCCCTCAAACAGTGGGAGAACACTGAAGCTTCCTTT
>TRBJ2-4|-|-|TRBV18
CASSPFTRDKNIQYF
TGTGCCAGCTCACCATTCACTAGGGACAAAAACATTCAGTACTTC
>TRBJ2-3|TRBD2|-|TRBV4-2
CASSQGGFLAGGSDTQYF
TGTGCTAGCAGCCAAGGAGGCTTTCTAGCGGGAGGGTCAGATACGCAGTATTTT
>TRBJ1-1|-|many|TRBV14
CASSETGTAAEAFF
TGTGCCAGCAGCGAAACAGGGACGGCGGCTGAAGCTTTCTTT
>TRBJ1-5|-|-|TRBV7-9
CASSLAGGTAFNKPQHF
TGTGCCAGCAGCTTAGCGGGAGGGACGGCTTTCAATAAGCCCCAGCACTTT
>TRBJ1-2|-|-|TRBV4-1
CASSLTQGIGGYTF
TGCGCCAGCAGCCTAACCCAGGGGATTGGAGGCTACACCTTC
>TRBJ2-5|-|-|TRBV6-5
CVSSYSETQCF
TGTGTCAGCAGTTACTCGGAGACCCAGTGCTTC
>TRBJ2-7|TRBD2|-|TRBV11-2
CTGTQTSGGSYEQYF
TGTACCGGCACCCAGACTAGCGGGGGCTCCTACGAGCAGTATTTC
>TRBJ1-1|-|-|TRBV7-9
CVSSFTGSTEAFF
TGTGTCAGCAGCTTCACAGGGAGCACTGAAGCTTTCTTT
>TRBJ1-1|TRBD1|-|TRBV6-1
CASSGTGPETEVFF
TGTGCCAGCAGTGGGACAGGGCCCGAAACCGAAGTTTTCTTT
>TRBJ2-7|-|-|TRBV11-2
CASSSTYEQYF
TGTGCTAGCAGCTCTACCTACGAGCAGTACTTT
>TRBJ2-7|-|many|TRBV12-3/TRBV12-4
CASSFGSYEQYF
TGTGCCAGCAGTTTCGGATCCTACGAGCAGTACTTC
>TRBJ2-3|TRBD2|-|TRBV4-2
CASSQDEGAGRVDTQYF
TGTGCCAGCAGCCAAGATGAGGGAGCGGGAAGGGTAGATACTCAGTATTTT
>TRBJ1-2|TRBD1|-|TRBV6-1
CACIMAGGIDYGHTF
TGTGCCTGCATCATGGCAGGGGGTATTGACTATGGCCACACCTTC
>TRBJ2-7|TRBD2|-|TRBV6-2/TRBV6-3
CAKRGLAGEDSYEQYF
TGTGCCAAGAGGGGACTAGCGGGAGAGGACTCCTACGAGCAGTACTTC
>TRBJ2-7|TRBD2|-|TRBV4-1
CASSPPGLAICEQYF
TGCGCCAGTAGCCCGCCGGGACTAGCGATCTGCGAGCAGTACTTC
>TRBJ2-5|TRBD2|-|TRBV10-1
CASSGGTSWRETQYF
TGCGCCAGCAGTGGCGGGACTAGCTGGCGAGAGACCCAGTACTTC
>TRBJ2-1|-|-|TRBV29-1
CSVELGQGGTSEHYNEQFF
TGCAGCGTTGAACTTGGCCAGGGGGGAACTAGCGAGCACTACAACGAGCAGTTCTTC
>TRBJ2-1|-|-|TRBV11-2
CANSLDNGGGLNEQFF
TGTGCCAACAGTTTAGATAACGGGGGAGGACTAAATGAGCAGTTCTTC
>TRBJ2-3|-|once|TRBV29-1
CSVVADYTDTQYF
TGCAGCGTTGTCGCGGACTACACAGATACGCAGTATTTC
>TRBJ1-1|-|few|TRBV29-1
CSALEARSTEAFF
TGTAGCGCATTGGAGGCGAGGAGCACTGAAGCTTTCTTT
>TRBJ1-2|-|few|TRBV28
CASSRPGAGANGYTF
TGTGCCAGCAGTCGCCCGGGGGCAGGGGCGAATGGCTACACCTTC
>TRBJ2-1|TRBD2|many|TRBV7-8
CASSSAGGPQFF
TGTGCCAGCAGTTCTGCGGGAGGCCCGCAGTTCTTC
>TRBJ2-7|-|few|TRBV12-3/TRBV12-4
CASSLREAYEQCF
TGTGCCAGCAGCCTGAGGGAGGCTTACGAGCAATGCTTC
>TRBJ2-7|-|-|TRBV5-1
CARRAWGAGSRLYEQYF
TGCGCCAGAAGAGCTTGGGGGGCAGGGAGTCGTCTCTACGAGCAGTACTTC
>TRBJ1-1|-|-|TRBV12-3/TRBV12-4
CANVRRSQYTDAFF
TGTGCCAACGTTCGTAGGTCTCAGTACACTGATGCTTTCTTT
>TRBJ2-1|-|many|TRBV6-5
CASSKTGNNEQFF
TGTGCCAGCAGCAAGACAGGCAACAATGAGCAGTTCTTC
>TRBJ1-6|TRBD1|-|TRBV12-3/TRBV12-4
CASSSVTGRDSPLHF
TGTGCCAGCAGTTCCGTGACAGGGCGTGATTCACCCCTCCACTTT
>TRBJ1-6|-|-|TRBV6-1
CATSERQGASPLHF
TGCGCCACCAGTGAACGCCAGGGAGCTTCACCCCTCCACTTT
>TRBJ2-3|TRBD1|-|TRBV11-2
CVSSLDLGTGASVTQYF
TGTGTCAGCAGCTTAGATCTTGGGACAGGGGCGAGCGTTACACAGTATTTT
>TRBJ2-2|-|many|TRBV5-5
CASSLDPAAANTGELFF
TGTGCCAGCAGCTTGGACCCAGCGGCTGCGAACACCGGGGAGCTGTTTTTT
>TRBJ2-3|TRBD2|many|TRBV12-3/TRBV12-4
CASSQDGYSSGRSPDTQYF
TGTGCCAGCAGTCAGGACGGATACTCCAGCGGGAGGTCCCCAGATACGCAGTATTTT
>TRBJ1-5|-|-|TRBV6-5
CASSKTTNKPQHF
TGTGCCAGCAGTAAGACAACCAATAAGCCCCAACATTTT
>TRBJ1-5|TRBD1|many|TRBV29-1
CSVSGTGANQPQHF
TGCAGCGTTAGCGGGACAGGCGCCAATCAGCCCCAGCATTTT
>TRBJ2-5|-|-|TRBV5-4
CASSLAGTGTQETQYF
TGTGCCAGCAGCTTGGCCGGTACGGGCACACAAGAGACTCAGTACTTC
>TRBJ2-3|-|-|TRBV11-2
CASSLIDAGSGEDAQYF
TGTGCCAGCAGCTTAATCGACGCGGGGTCGGGTGAAGATGCGCAGTATTTT
>TRBJ1-4|-|many|TRBV6-1
CASATLDGPNEKLFF
TGTGCCAGCGCGACCCTCGACGGCCCTAATGAAAAACTGTTTTTT
>TRBJ2-7|TRBD1|-|TRBV10-3
CAISEGQGSYEKYF
TGTGCGATCAGTGAGGGACAGGGATCCTACGAGAAGTACTTC
>TRBJ1-2|-|-|TRBV4-1
CASSQELDGKGTFRGYTF
TGTGCCAGCAGCCAAGAACTAGATGGAAAGGGAACTTTCCGTGGCTACACCTTC
>TRBJ1-1|-|-|TRBV6-6
CASCAGADTEAFF
TGTGCCAGCTGTGCGGGGGCAGACACTGAAGCTTTCTTT
>TRBJ2-5|-|-|TRBV12-3/TRBV12-4
CASSWAGQETQYF
TGTGCCAGTAGCTGGGCAGGTCAAGAGACCCAGTACTTC
>TRBJ2-1|TRBD2|-|TRBV7-9
CASGSHWIAGVNNEQFF
TGTGCCAGCGGCTCCCACTGGATAGCGGGAGTTAACAATGAGCAGTTCTTC
>TRBJ2-3|TRBD2|many|TRBV12-3/TRBV12-4
CASSPTLLAGVPDTQYF
TGTGCCAGCAGTCCCACCCTATTAGCGGGAGTGCCAGATACGCAGTATTTT
>TRBJ2-5|-|-|TRBV11-1
CASSFRGGARTQYF
TGTGCCAGCAGCTTCCGCGGTGGGGCGCGGACCCAGTACTTC
>TRBJ2-3|TRBD1|-|TRBV29-1
CIAGDSDTQYF
TGCATCGCTGGGGACAGTGATACGCAATATTTT
>TRBJ2-5|-|few|TRBV11-2
CASSSERAQEIQYF
TGTGCCAGCAGCTCGGAGCGGGCCCAGGAGATCCAGTACTTC
>TRBJ2-2|-|-|TRBV11-2
CASSSVALARTGELLF
TGTGCCAGCAGCTCAGTGGCGCTAGCGAGAACCGGGGAGCTGTTGTTT
>TRBJ1-1|-|-|TRBV11-3
CASNLAGGTEAFF
TGTGCCAGCAACTTAGCAGGAGGAACTGAAGCTTTCTTT